Below are 2 T cell receptor beta chains sequenced from a single sample in a study of blood T cells in healthy people across ages. A second PCR of about 6 to 12 cycles used a sample-barcoded 5' primer and a J-beta primer mix. TCRdb reprocessed the 5' RACE reads with MiXCR, giving one entry per CDR3 protein. This sample has approximately 800,000 distinct CDR3 sequences, with roughly 56% found just once. Sequencing input: blood. The source of these receptors is a man between 40 and 49 years old in good health.

V and J are TRBV5-6 and TRBJ2-5; D is unclear. Trimming took off 3 bases at V and 4 bases at J, with 10 bases between the two ends. Germline V gene sequence: CDR1 SGHDT, CDR2 YYEEEE. The CDR3 length is 13 residues. CDR3 sequence: CASSSYTLETQYF. CDR3 sequence (DNA): TGTGCCAGCAGCTCCTACACCTTAGAGACCCAGTACTTC.

The chain has TRBV7-3 and TRBJ2-5, with 11 bases matching TRBD1. V shed 4 bases and J 2 bases; nucleotides not matched to a gene: 6. The CDR3 covers 16 residues. Per germline, CDR1 SGHTA and CDR2 FQGTGA. The CDR3 region has the DNA TGTGCCAGCAGCTCCCCCGGGACAGGGGGACAAGAGACCCAGTACTTC. Residues: CASSSPGTGGQETQYF.